Below are 3 T cell receptor beta chains sequenced from a single sample in a study of beta chain features in type 1 diabetes. TCRB transcripts that were expressed got sequenced, as all of the isolated RNA had been reverse transcribed. The table came from immunoSEQ multiplex PCR; TCRdb's copy has only in-frame clones and leaves some out. The data show under 250,000 clones, over 12% seen once. The sample taken for sequencing was naive CD4+ T cells from blood. These TCRs come from a middle-aged woman in good health.

The V gene is TRBV5-4, the J gene TRBJ1-2; a possible D gene is TRBD1 (6 bases). The V gene's germline CDR1 is SGHNT and CDR2 YYREEE (reference sequence). The V end was cut by 4 bases, the J end by 6 bases, with 19 bases between. The CDR3 totals 15 residues. The CDR3 loop reads CASSLALQGRDGYTF. The CDR3, as DNA: TGTGCCAGCAGCCTGGCCCTCCAGGGGCGAGATGGCTACACCTTC.

The V and J genes are TRBV19 and TRBJ2-7; 8 positions agree with TRBD1. The ends lost 8 bases at V and 5 bases at J; junction bases unmatched: 11. The CDR3 spans 14 residues. Looked up from germline, CDR1 is LNHDA and CDR2 is SQIVND (reference sequence). CDR3 sequence (DNA): TGTGCCAGTGCCCAAGGGACAGGTATCGACGAGCAGTACTTC. It codes for CASAQGTGIDEQYF.

The rearrangement uses TRBV7-8 and TRBJ2-7; possibly TRBD2 for D (7 bases). Per the germline V gene, CDR1 is SGHVS and CDR2 is FQNEAQ. The CDR3 length is 15 residues. V gave up 2 bases and J gave up 11 bases, with 22 bases separating them. The CDR3 DNA is TGTGCCAGCAGCTTACCCTTATCACGAACAGGGAGGGAGTACTTC. It encodes CASSLPLSRTGREYF.